The 24 T cell receptor beta chains given below trace back to one sample, sequenced in a study of T cells in Graves' hyperthyroidism and ophthalmopathy. RNA transcripts yielded amplified TCR beta CDR3 regions. HTBI primers were the set used in a first-round RT-PCR of the TCR CDR3. MiXCR, run by TCRdb on the multiplex PCR reads, gives a single entry per CDR3 protein. The repertoire holds roughly 550,000 distinct CDR3 sequences, with roughly 16% as singletons. The sequenced sample consisted of blood. The receptors shown here come from a woman under 40 with Graves' ophthalmopathy.

This clonotype was found many times. The chain employs TRBV11-2 and TRBJ1-6; D unresolved. The CDR3 covers 12 residues. CDR1 is SGHAT and CDR2 is FQNNGV in the germline V gene. V lost 0 bases, J lost 9 bases, and 3 bases lay in between. The CDR3 sequence is CASSLDLSPLHF. DNA for the CDR3: TGTGCCAGCAGCTTAGATCTTTCACCCCTCCACTTT.

This clonotype occurred a few times. V and J are TRBV29-1 and TRBJ2-7; 7 positions agree with TRBD1. CDR3 length: 13 amino acids. Germline trimming cut 4 bases from V and 2 bases from J; bases unmatched to any gene: 5. The V gene's germline CDR1 is SQVTM and CDR2 ANQGSEA. This CDR3 reads CSVGQGAPYEQYF. The CDR3 DNA follows: TGCAGCGTTGGACAGGGTGCTCCCTACGAGCAGTACTTC.

This clonotype was seen a handful of times. The CDR3 region is CASSSEVFVSTDTQYF. The DNA of the CDR3 is TGTGCCAGCAGCTCCGAAGTCTTCGTTAGCACAGATACGCAGTATTTT. The chain has TRBV7-9 and TRBJ2-3; D call uncertain. V lost 4 bases, J lost 0 bases, and 14 bases lay in between. The CDR3 is made up of 16 amino acids. The germline V gene encodes CDR1 SEHNR and CDR2 FQNEAQ (reference sequence).

The chain uses TRBV6-1 and TRBJ1-6; D is uncertain. The CDR3 loop spans 12 amino acids. Trimming left V 6 bases short and J 8 bases short, with 8 bases between. CDR1 MNHNS and CDR2 SASEGT come from the germline V gene. The chain's CDR3 is CASRFEDSPLHF. For the CDR3, the DNA is TGTGCCAGCAGATTTGAAGATTCACCCCTCCACTTT.

This clonotype was recorded at least ten times. The genes are TRBV5-4 and TRBJ2-5; maybe TRBD1 (5 bases). Per germline, CDR1 SGHNT and CDR2 YYREEE (reference sequence). The germline V and J ends were trimmed by 4 bases and 3 bases, with 16 bases remaining between them. This CDR3 has 15 amino acids. The CDR3 reads CASSAPAQGEETQYF. The CDR3 DNA follows: TGTGCCAGCAGCGCTCCGGCGCAGGGTGAAGAGACCCAGTACTTC.

This clonotype was counted ten times or more. The J gene is TRBJ2-7, the V gene TRBV28; 8 nucleotides line up with TRBD2. CDR3 length: 14 residues. Germline values: CDR1 MDHEN, CDR2 SYDVKM. The V gene end was trimmed by 7 bases and the J gene end by 3 bases; junction bases not matched to a gene: 8. CDR3 residues: CASTETSGLYEQYF. The CDR3 region has the DNA TGTGCCAGCACCGAAACTAGCGGACTCTACGAGCAGTACTTC.

The gene calls are TRBV9 and TRBJ2-6; a possible D gene is TRBD1 (6 bases). Trimming took off 4 bases at V and 0 bases at J, with 14 bases between the two ends. CDR1 SGDLS and CDR2 YYNGEE come from the germline V gene. The CDR3 is made up of 17 amino acids. This CDR3 is CASSTRTAGSGANVLTF. CDR3 nucleotides: TGTGCCAGCAGCACAAGGACAGCCGGCTCTGGGGCCAACGTCCTGACTTTC.

This clonotype has just a few counts. Here the CDR3 DNA reads TGTGCCAGCAGCCAAGATCAAACGGGGGCCACTGAAGCTTTCTTT. This codes for CASSQDQTGATEAFF. V is TRBV14 and J is TRBJ1-1; the D gene is possibly TRBD1 (6 bases). This CDR3 has 15 amino acids. CDR1 and CDR2 from the germline V gene are SGHDN and FVKESK. Trimming stripped 0 bases from V and 4 bases from J, with 12 bases between.

This clonotype came up once. This may be a read error: a much more frequent sequence differs by one nucleotide. The DNA for the CDR3 is TGTGCCAGCAGCTTGGGGTGGTGTGGAGGCTACGAGCAGTACTTC. Encoded protein: CASSLGWCGGYEQYF. The genes are TRBV5-5 and TRBJ2-7; D may be TRBD2 (5 bases). CDR1 and CDR2 (germline): SGHKS, YYEKEE (reference sequence). The germline V and J ends were trimmed by 0 bases and 3 bases, with 13 bases remaining between them. The CDR3 spans 15 residues.

This clonotype showed up many times. The V call is TRBV20-1, the J call TRBJ2-5; 7 bases map to TRBD1. The CDR3 spans 13 residues. With V trimmed by 3 bases and J by 5 bases, 6 bases remained unmatched. Germline assignment: CDR1 DFQATT and CDR2 SNEGSKA (reference sequence). This chain's CDR3 is CSASEGAGETQYF. CDR3 in DNA: TGCAGTGCTAGTGAGGGGGCAGGGGAGACCCAGTACTTC.

This clonotype was picked up many times. The rearrangement uses TRBV6-1 and TRBJ2-3; 10 bases are a match to TRBD2. The V gene end was trimmed by 7 bases and the J gene end by 6 bases; junction bases not matched to a gene: 16. The CDR3 sequence is 17 residues long. Germline CDR1 is MNHNS and CDR2 is SASEGT. The CDR3, as DNA: TGTGCCAGCACCCAATTTGACCGGGGACTAGCGCGTGATACGCAGTATTTT. Translation gives CASTQFDRGLARDTQYF.

The chain employs TRBV5-1 and TRBJ2-7; 9 bases agree with TRBD1. Trimming at V came to 0 bases and at J to 8 bases, leaving 6 bases not matched to a gene. Germline loops: CDR1 SGHRS, CDR2 YFSETQ. This CDR3 has 14 residues. The CDR3 reads CASSLEGQGVQQYF. Written as DNA, the CDR3 is TGCGCCAGCAGCTTGGAGGGACAGGGAGTCCAGCAGTACTTC.

This clonotype was picked up a small number of times. The rearrangement links TRBV5-1 to TRBJ2-4; TRBD1 matches at 7 bases. The CDR3 is made up of 19 amino acids. The germline CDR1 and CDR2 sequences are SGHRS and YFSETQ. The V gene end was trimmed by 1 base and the J gene end by 1 base; junction bases not matched to a gene: 14. The DNA for the CDR3 is TGCGCCAGCAGCTTGTTACGCGAGCAGGGGGTGTTGGCCAAAAACATTCAGTACTTC. Encoded protein: CASSLLREQGVLAKNIQYF.

The CDR3 protein is CASSPTPGQGRIGELFF. The CDR3 bases are TGCGCCAGCAGCCCTACTCCGGGACAGGGAAGAATCGGGGAGCTGTTTTTT. The J gene is TRBJ2-2, the V gene TRBV5-1; 9 bases are shared with TRBD1. This CDR3 comprises 17 residues. Germline CDR1 SGHRS, CDR2 YFSETQ. Trimming at V came to 4 bases and at J to 7 bases, leaving 14 bases not matched to a gene.

Comment on this clonotype: The junction and the germline gene differ at one end; a read error may be behind it. V usage is TRBV27 and J usage is TRBJ2-1; TRBD1 might be the D (5 bases). Germline V gives CDR1 MNHEY, CDR2 SMNVEV (reference sequence). CDR3 length: 14 amino acids. The CDR3 DNA follows: TGTGCCAGCAGTGGGCAGGGCCCCTACAGTGAGCAGTTCTTC. Its translation: CASSGQGPYSEQFF.

This rearrangement joins TRBV11-2 to TRBJ2-5; 8 bases are a match to TRBD2. CDR3 size: 14 residues. With 5 bases clipped from V and 2 bases from J, the junction kept 4 bases outside the gene matches. CDR1 is SGHAT, CDR2 FQNNGV, per germline. The CDR3 spells CASSRSGGQETQYF. The CDR3, as DNA: TGTGCCAGCAGCCGGAGCGGGGGACAAGAGACCCAGTACTTC.

This clonotype has a count of ten or more. CDR3 residues: CASSPAGGNYEQYF. The CDR3, as DNA: TGTGCCAGCAGCCCAGCGGGAGGGAACTACGAGCAGTACTTC. This chain connects TRBV7-6 to TRBJ2-7; TRBD2 matches at 10 bases. This CDR3 spans 14 amino acids. Germline CDR1 is SGHVS and CDR2 is FNYEAQ. With V trimmed by 5 bases and J by 3 bases, 4 bases remained unmatched. Full variable domain (outside the CDR3, taken from reference TRBV7-6 and TRBJ2-7): GAGVSQSPRYKVTKRGQDVALRCDPISGHVSLYWYRQALGQGPEFLTYFNYEAQQDKSGLPNDRFSAERPEGSISTLTIQRTEQRDSAMYRCASSPAGGNYEQYFGPGTRLTVT.

This clonotype was seen ten or more times. This chain joins TRBV27 and TRBJ1-5; no definite D call. The CDR3 runs 12 residues. Deletions cut 8 bases from V and 2 bases from J, with 7 bases between. CDR1 and CDR2 (germline): MNHEY, SMNVEV (reference sequence). The CDR3: CASGRGNQPQHF. As DNA, the CDR3 is TGTGCCAGCGGGAGGGGCAATCAGCCCCAGCATTTT.

This clonotype came up many times. The chain has TRBV5-1 and TRBJ2-2; no reliable D call. Germline-derived CDR1 and CDR2 are SGHRS and YFSETQ. V lost 0 bases to trimming and J lost 4 bases, with 13 bases between them. The CDR3 spans 16 residues. In nucleotides, the CDR3 is TGCGCCAGCAGCTTGGCGTCAGCAAGTCTCACCGGGGAGCTGTTTTTT. Translating gives CASSLASASLTGELFF.

The genes are TRBV20-1 and TRBJ1-5; D is uncertain. Germline CDR1 reads DFQATT; CDR2 reads SNEGSKA (reference sequence). The length of the CDR3 is 12 residues. The V end was cut by 8 bases, the J end by 4 bases, with 12 bases between. The CDR3 region is CSTRRINQPQHF. The CDR3 coding sequence is TGCAGTACCCGACGGATAAATCAGCCCCAGCATTTT.

There are many counts of this clonotype. The chain joins TRBV5-5 to TRBJ2-7; possible D gene TRBD1, 6 bases. There are 14 residues in the CDR3. Germline V gene data show CDR1 as SGHKS and CDR2 as YYEKEE (reference sequence). Trimming left V 6 bases short and J 3 bases short, with 16 bases between. In DNA, the CDR3 is TGTGCCAGCACCCTTCTGGACAGAAACTACGAGCAGTACTTC. Amino acids: CASTLLDRNYEQYF.

In its sample, this clonotype was seen many times. The gene calls are TRBV7-2 and TRBJ2-7, with D uncertain. Trimming cost V 2 bases and J 5 bases, with 4 bases left between them. CDR3 length equals 11 residues. Germline values: CDR1 SGHTA, CDR2 FQGNSA. CDR3 sequence: CASSLFNEQYF. As DNA, the CDR3 is TGTGCCAGCAGCTTATTTAACGAGCAGTACTTC.

This clonotype occurred many times. V and J are TRBV2 and TRBJ2-5; a weak D match, TRBD2 (6 bases). CDR3 length: 13 amino acids. Per the germline V gene, CDR1 is SNHLY and CDR2 is FYNNEI. V was shortened by 6 bases and J by 3 bases, with 11 bases between the two germline ends. CDR3 sequence: CASSRLGEETQYF. As DNA, the CDR3 is TGTGCCAGCAGCCGACTAGGGGAAGAGACCCAGTACTTC.

This clonotype was counted at least ten times. This chain connects TRBV7-2 to TRBJ1-1, with D perhaps TRBD1 (6 bases). CDR1 is SGHTA, CDR2 FQGNSA, per germline. The CDR3 runs to 12 residues. V was cut by 5 bases and J by 3 bases, with 7 bases left in between. As DNA, the CDR3 is TGTGCCAGCAGCACAGGGTACACTGAAGCTTTCTTT. Translating it yields CASSTGYTEAFF.